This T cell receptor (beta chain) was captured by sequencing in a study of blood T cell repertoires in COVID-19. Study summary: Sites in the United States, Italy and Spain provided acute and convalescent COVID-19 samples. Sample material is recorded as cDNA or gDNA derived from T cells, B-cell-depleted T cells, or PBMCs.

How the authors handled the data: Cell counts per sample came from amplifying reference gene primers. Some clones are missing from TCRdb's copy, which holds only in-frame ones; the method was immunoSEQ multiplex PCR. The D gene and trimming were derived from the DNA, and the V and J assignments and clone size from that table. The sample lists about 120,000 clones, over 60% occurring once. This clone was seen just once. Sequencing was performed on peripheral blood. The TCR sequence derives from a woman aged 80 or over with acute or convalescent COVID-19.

The CDR3 nucleotides are TGTGCCAGCAGCACGGGACTAGCCGCAGATACGCAGTATTTT. Amino acid sequence: CASSTGLAADTQYF. V usage is TRBV7-2 and J usage is TRBJ2-3, with 9 bases lining up with TRBD2. Trimming cost V 5 bases and J 4 bases; bases outside gene matches: 4. Germline V gene lookup returns CDR1 SGHTA and CDR2 FQGNSA. The CDR3 contains 14 residues.